The clone carrying this T cell receptor beta chain came up a few times. What it binds is unknown. Trimming removed 3 bases from V and 5 bases from J, with 8 bases in between. This CDR3 comprises 13 residues. Germline assignment: CDR1 MNHEY and CDR2 SMNVEV (reference sequence). This specimen comes from a study of T-cell reconstitution after alpha-beta-depleted transplantation in children. Study-wide results and caveats: Recipient T cells and thymic progenitors that survived gave rise to the high TCRbeta diversity observed at day 60 in some patients.

Using unique molecular identifiers, the investigators prepared the TCRbeta library. TCRdb recomputed calls from the PCR reads with MiXCR, one row per CDR3 protein. The sample lists hundreds of thousands of distinct CDR3 sequences, roughly 13% occurring once. This specimen was PBMCs, mostly from graft donor cells, taken 360 days after TCRalphabeta/CD19-depleted stem cell transplant. The clonotype was recovered from a male patient younger than 18 who had a stem cell transplant for acute myeloid leukemia, so the T cells may come from the graft donor. The V call is TRBV27, the J call TRBJ2-1; D gene ambiguous. CDR3 in amino acids: CASSFVRNNEQFF. CDR3 bases: TGTGCCAGCAGTTTTGTTAGGAACAATGAGCAGTTCTTC.